These 16 T cell receptor beta chains were all obtained from the same sample, sequenced in a study of CD8 T cells in Susac syndrome. Random hexamers were used to reverse transcribe an amount of roughly 0.45 to 1 ug RNA. MiXCR was run by TCRdb on the immunoSEQ multiplex PCR reads, yielding one entry per CDR3 protein. The sample lists about 140,000 distinct CDR3 sequences, 95% occurring once. Sequencing was performed on CD8+ T cells from PBMCs. The receptors come from a human donor with Susac syndrome.

This clonotype appeared a single time. The chain carries TRBV20-1 and TRBJ2-6; D is uncertain. This CDR3 has 13 residues. V was pared by 6 bases and J by 0 bases, with 6 bases between. Germline CDR1 DFQATT, CDR2 SNEGSKA (reference sequence). The CDR3: CSAGSSGANVLTF. The CDR3 DNA is TGCAGTGCGGGGTCCTCTGGGGCCAACGTCCTGACTTTC.

As to this clonotype: One end of the junction is discordant with germline, which a read error may explain. The gene calls are TRBV7-7 and TRBJ2-2; TRBD1 is a possible D gene (7 bases). This CDR3 spans 15 amino acids. Germline loops: CDR1 SSHAT, CDR2 FNYEAQ (reference sequence). The CDR3 spells CASSLGGGSAGELFF. DNA for the CDR3: TGTGCTAGCAGCTTAGGAGGGGGCTCGGCCGGGGAGCTGTTTTTT. Filled out from reference TRBV7-7 and TRBJ2-2, the complete variable domain reads GAGVSQSPRYKVTKRGQDVTLRCDPISSHATLYWYQQALGQGPEFLTYFNYEAQPDKSGLPSDRFSAERPEGSISTLTIQRTEQRDSAMYRCASSLGGGSAGELFFGEGSRLTVL.

The V gene is TRBV5-1, the J gene TRBJ2-7; 9 nucleotides match TRBD2. J gave up 2 bases and V 0 bases, and 6 bases lay outside the gene matches. The V gene's germline CDR1 is SGHRS and CDR2 YFSETQ. The CDR3 length is 16 residues. The CDR3 DNA reads as TGCGCCAGCAGCTTGGCCGGGCGGGAGGGACCCTACGAGCAGTACTTC. It encodes CASSLAGREGPYEQYF.

V and J are TRBV7-2 and TRBJ2-7, with TRBD1 identical over 7 bases. The CDR3 totals 15 residues. J gave up 5 bases and V 5 bases, and 12 bases lay outside the gene matches. CDR1 and CDR2 (germline): SGHTA, FQGNSA. The CDR3 nucleotides read TGTGCCAGCAGCCGAAGACAGGGCCTTTCGGACGAGCAGTACTTC. Protein sequence: CASSRRQGLSDEQYF.

The rearrangement joins TRBV6-5 to TRBJ1-2; unclear D gene. Trimming stripped 6 bases from V and 2 bases from J, with 10 bases between. Germline V gene lookup returns CDR1 MNHEY and CDR2 SVGAGI. CDR3 length: 13 residues. As DNA, the CDR3 is TGTGCCAGCAGCTACAGCGGCAACTATGGCTACACCTTC. As protein: CASSYSGNYGYTF.

This clonotype was observed once. The chain links TRBV29-1 to TRBJ2-1, with a tentative D call TRBD2 (5 bases). This CDR3 has 15 amino acids. Germline CDR1 is SQVTM and CDR2 is ANQGSEA. Trimming pared 3 bases from V and 6 bases from J, leaving 18 bases between. CDR3 protein: CSVDGYRGRLNEQFF. CDR3 coding DNA: TGCAGCGTTGATGGCTACCGGGGAAGACTCAATGAGCAGTTCTTC.

This rearrangement joins TRBV27 to TRBJ2-3; 12 nucleotides agree with TRBD2. This CDR3 region has 16 residues. V trimming: 5 bases; J trimming: 3 bases; junction bases outside the gene matches: 6. In germline, CDR1 is MNHEY, CDR2 SMNVEV (reference sequence). Written as DNA, the CDR3 is TGTGCCAGCAGTCCCCTAGCGGGAGGGCGAACAGATACGCAGTATTTT. Amino acids: CASSPLAGGRTDTQYF.

The V gene is TRBV20-1, the J gene TRBJ2-2, with 8 bases lining up with TRBD2. Trimming removed 3 bases from V and 5 bases from J; junction bases left unmatched: 11. The CDR3 length is 16 residues. Germline V gives CDR1 DFQATT, CDR2 SNEGSKA (reference sequence). The CDR3 sequence is CSAREGAGVYTGELFF. Written as DNA, the CDR3 is TGCAGTGCTAGGGAGGGAGCGGGAGTATATACCGGGGAGCTGTTTTTT.

The chain links TRBV5-5 to TRBJ2-7; D is uncertain. The CDR3 spans 14 residues. Germline CDR1 reads SGHKS; CDR2 reads YYEKEE (reference sequence). Trimming cost V 1 base and J 2 bases, with 10 bases left between them. The CDR3 DNA follows: TGTGCCAGCAGCTTGCAACGCTATACCTACGAGCAGTACTTC. It specifies CASSLQRYTYEQYF.

The CDR3 sequence: CSIGLANTEAFF. The CDR3 DNA reads TGCAGCATCGGACTGGCGAACACTGAAGCTTTCTTT. The V call is TRBV29-1, the J call TRBJ1-1; D uncertain. This CDR3 is 12 amino acids long. Per the germline V gene, CDR1 is SQVTM and CDR2 is ANQGSEA. Trimming shortened V by 8 bases and J by 1 base, and 11 bases separated the two germline ends.

V is TRBV7-6 and J is TRBJ1-5; D call uncertain. This CDR3 has 14 amino acids. Trimming stripped 0 bases from V and 5 bases from J, with 8 bases between. Per germline, CDR1 SGHVS and CDR2 FNYEAQ. In DNA, the CDR3 is TGTGCCAGCAGCTTAGCGGGGATCGATCAGCCCCAGCATTTT. Protein product: CASSLAGIDQPQHF.

The J gene is TRBJ2-1, the V gene TRBV6-6; TRBD2 matches at 7 bases. The V gene end was trimmed by 7 bases and the J gene end by 9 bases; junction bases not matched to a gene: 9. Per the germline V gene, CDR1 is MNHNY and CDR2 is SVGAGI (reference sequence). There are 13 residues in the CDR3. The CDR3 DNA reads as TGTGCCAGCACCTGGGAGGGGCTCGGTGAGCAGTTCTTC. Protein: CASTWEGLGEQFF.

The rearrangement uses TRBV12-3 or TRBV12-4 and TRBJ1-3; 7 bases match TRBD1. The J segment lost 4 bases and the V segment lost 6 bases, leaving 0 bases of the junction unmatched. The CDR3 covers 12 residues. In nucleotides, the CDR3 is TGTGCCAGCAGGGGACAGGGAAACACCATATATTTT. Encoded protein: CASRGQGNTIYF.

A few counts support this clonotype. The V call is TRBV27, the J call TRBJ1-1; D remains unclear. Looked up from germline, CDR1 is MNHEY and CDR2 is SMNVEV (reference sequence). The V and J ends lost 2 bases and 2 bases respectively, with 6 bases between them. The length of the CDR3 is 13 residues. CDR3 in amino acids: CASSLTPNTEAFF. The CDR3 DNA reads as TGTGCCAGCAGTTTAACTCCCAACACTGAAGCTTTCTTT.

The chain is built from TRBV12-3 or TRBV12-4 and TRBJ1-2; D is unclear. Trimming removed 7 bases from V and 8 bases from J, with 11 bases in between. This CDR3 has 11 residues. The CDR3 is CASTFGKGYTF. Written as DNA, the CDR3 is TGTGCCAGCACCTTCGGGAAGGGCTACACCTTC.

This clonotype appeared a single time. The J gene is TRBJ2-5, the V gene TRBV5-1, with TRBD1 as a possible D gene (6 bases). V lost 1 base, J lost 5 bases, and 12 bases lay in between. CDR1 and CDR2 from the germline V gene are SGHRS and YFSETQ. The CDR3 covers 14 residues. Written as DNA, the CDR3 is TGCGCCAGCAGCTTGTTCTTGGGGGCGGAGACCCAGTACTTC. Amino acids: CASSLFLGAETQYF.